This T cell receptor (beta chain) comes out of a study of blood T cells in healthy people across ages. Alongside a J-beta primer mix, a sample-barcoded 5' primer served in a second PCR lasting about 7 to 12 cycles. TCRdb processed the 5' RACE reads anew with MiXCR; each CDR3 protein has one entry. Among about 1.8 million distinct CDR3 sequences, roughly 52% were seen once, and the ten largest hold approximately 2.1%. Trimming took 3 bases from V and 5 from J, leaving 9 bases between them. The CDR3 covers 13 residues. From germline, CDR1 is LGHDT and CDR2 YNNKEL (reference sequence). This clonotype was seen a handful of times.

This chain uses TRBV3-1 with TRBJ2-3; D gene ambiguous. Sequencing was carried out using blood. This TCR was recovered from a woman aged 40 to 50 in good health. For the CDR3, the DNA is TGTGCCAGCAGCCAGGACCCCATAGATACGCAGTATTTT. Translated: CASSQDPIDTQYF.